These 26 T cell receptor beta chains originate from one sample sequenced in a study of T cell clonotyping in hematopoietic cell transplantation. The assay was immunoSEQ multiplex PCR, and TCRdb's table has in-frame clones only and misses some. The sample includes more than 7,000 clones, roughly 88% of them seen just once. The material was PBMCs, obtained 100 days after allogeneic stem cell transplant. These TCRs come from a male patient in his late teens or twenties who had an allogeneic stem cell transplant from a related donor, so the T cells may come from the graft donor. Some clones in this sample may be carry-over from other donors' samples.

This chain links TRBV29-1 with TRBJ1-4; D might be TRBD1 (6 bases). The germline CDR1 and CDR2 sequences are SQVTM and ANQGSEA. The CDR3 length is 13 residues. The germline V and J ends were trimmed by 3 bases and 8 bases, with 13 bases remaining between them. The CDR3 DNA is TGCAGCGTTGAGGTGGGGGCAGGGGAAAAACTGTTTTTT. Protein product: CSVEVGAGEKLFF.

This clone was recorded once. This chain links TRBV11-2 with TRBJ1-2, with D perhaps matching TRBD1 (6 bases). The CDR3 extends over 14 amino acids. The germline gives CDR1 SGHAT, CDR2 FQNNGV. Trimming removed 1 base at V and 7 bases at J, with 13 bases between. The CDR3 reads CASSLGGRDRGYTF. DNA for the CDR3: TGTGCCAGCAGCTTAGGGGGGCGGGACCGTGGCTACACCTTC.

The V gene is TRBV10-3, the J gene TRBJ1-5, with 8 bases lining up with TRBD1. Germline values: CDR1 ENHRY, CDR2 SYGVKD. With 3 bases clipped from V and 7 bases from J, the junction kept 8 bases outside the gene matches. This CDR3 has 15 residues. The CDR3 nucleotides are TGTGCCATCAGTGATTCGAACAGGGGGTGGCAGCCCCAGCATTTT. Its protein is CAISDSNRGWQPQHF.

The chain carries TRBV15 and TRBJ1-2; TRBD1 matches at 8 bases. Germline V gene lookup returns CDR1 LNHNV and CDR2 YYDKDF (reference sequence). The trim removed 3 bases at V and 13 bases at J, leaving 16 bases unmatched. CDR3 size: 15 residues. CDR3 coding DNA: TGTGCCACCAGCAGCGATCCCGGGACAGGCGAAAAGAGCACCTTC. Protein sequence: CATSSDPGTGEKSTF.

J is TRBJ2-1 and V is TRBV5-1; TRBD1 aligns across 7 bases. The CDR3 is made up of 17 amino acids. The J segment lost 0 bases and the V segment lost 4 bases, leaving 10 bases of the junction unmatched. Germline assignment: CDR1 SGHRS and CDR2 YFSETQ. The CDR3 coding sequence is TGCGCCAGCAGCACGAGCTCGACAGGGAGCTCCTACAATGAGCAGTTCTTC. Protein: CASSTSSTGSSYNEQFF.

V and J are TRBV6-5 and TRBJ1-1; possibly TRBD1 for D (5 bases). The CDR3 is made up of 14 amino acids. Germline CDR1 reads MNHEY; CDR2 reads SVGAGI. Trimming cost V 2 bases and J 5 bases, with 12 bases left between them. The CDR3 loop reads CASSYGQGGTEAFF. The CDR3 DNA follows: TGTGCCAGCAGTTACGGGCAGGGAGGGACTGAAGCTTTCTTT.

The chain links TRBV7-8 to TRBJ1-5; tentatively, D is TRBD1 (5 bases). CDR3 length: 16 residues. Germline-derived CDR1 and CDR2 are SGHVS and FQNEAQ. The germline V and J ends were trimmed by 1 base and 0 bases, with 10 bases remaining between them. In nucleotides, the CDR3 is TGTGCCAGCAGCTTAGGACAGTCTTATAGCAATCAGCCCCAGCATTTT. This codes for CASSLGQSYSNQPQHF.

The rearrangement links TRBV6-6 to TRBJ1-1; 9 positions match TRBD1. Germline CDR1 is MNHNY and CDR2 is SVGAGI (reference sequence). After removal of 4 bases from V and 1 base from J, the junction contained 1 base not matched to a gene. This CDR3 contains 14 residues. In DNA, the CDR3 is TGTGCCAGCAGTTGGGACAGGGAGAACACTGAAGCTTTCTTT. Translated: CASSWDRENTEAFF.

This chain connects TRBV10-3 to TRBJ1-1, with 7 bases fitting TRBD1. The CDR3 is 14 residues long. The V segment lost 3 bases and the J segment 4 bases; nucleotides outside the gene matches: 5. Germline CDR1 reads ENHRY; CDR2 reads SYGVKD. DNA of the CDR3: TGTGCCATCAGTGACTTACAGGGGAGCACTGAAGCTTTCTTT. Protein sequence: CAISDLQGSTEAFF.

The chain links TRBV29-1 to TRBJ2-5; the match to TRBD2 covers 16 bases. Germline-derived CDR1 and CDR2 are SQVTM and ANQGSEA. Trimming took 5 bases from V and 4 from J; bases not matched to a gene: 7. The CDR3 runs to 16 residues. The CDR3 nucleotides are TGCAGCGTTCAGGGACTAGCGGGAGGGCGATCAGAGACCCAGTACTTC. Translating it yields CSVQGLAGGRSETQYF.

The J gene is TRBJ1-4, the V gene TRBV11-2; D unclear. CDR1 SGHAT and CDR2 FQNNGV come from the germline V gene. Deletions cut 5 bases from V and 8 bases from J, with 12 bases between. The CDR3 is made up of 13 amino acids. The CDR3 loop reads CASSPEAGEKLFF. CDR3 in DNA: TGTGCCAGCAGCCCGGAGGCGGGGGAAAAACTGTTTTTT.

The rearrangement links TRBV19 to TRBJ2-6; no reliable D call. V gave up 5 bases and J gave up 0 bases, with 8 bases separating them. This CDR3 has 15 amino acids. Germline CDR1 reads LNHDA; CDR2 reads SQIVND (reference sequence). CDR3 residues: CASSPGISGANVLTF. As DNA, the CDR3 is TGTGCCAGTAGTCCCGGAATCTCTGGGGCCAACGTCCTGACTTTC. Using reference TRBV19 and TRBJ2-6 for the parts outside the CDR3, the full variable domain is DGGITQSPKYLFRKEGQNVTLSCEQNLNHDAMYWYRQDPGQGLRLIYYSQIVNDFQKGDIAEGYSVSREKKESFPLTVTSAQKNPTAFYLCASSPGISGANVLTFGAGSRLTVL.

The gene calls are TRBV19 and TRBJ2-3, with TRBD1 identical over 8 bases. Germline trimming cut 6 bases from V and 2 bases from J; bases unmatched to any gene: 10. Per germline, CDR1 LNHDA and CDR2 SQIVND (reference sequence). CDR3 length: 16 residues. Here the CDR3 reads CASRRGRGLDTDTQYF. CDR3 DNA: TGTGCCAGTAGGAGGGGCAGGGGGCTTGACACAGATACGCAGTATTTT.

Only one count was recorded for this clone. V and J are TRBV30 and TRBJ1-2; 7 bases fit TRBD1. The CDR3 is made up of 14 amino acids. Unmatched junction bases numbered 5, after V lost 4 bases and J lost 0 bases. The germline V gene encodes CDR1 GTSNPN and CDR2 SVGIG (reference sequence). Written as DNA, the CDR3 is TGTGCCTGGATGAGGGACAGAGCTAACTATGGCTACACCTTC. As protein: CAWMRDRANYGYTF.

The rearrangement uses TRBV29-1 and TRBJ1-1, with D maybe TRBD1 (6 bases). The CDR3 is 12 residues long. Germline lookup yields CDR1 SQVTM and CDR2 ANQGSEA. V lost 5 bases and J 3 bases, leaving 10 bases between the germline ends. The CDR3 sequence is CSVRGQYTEAFF. The CDR3 bases are TGCAGCGTTAGAGGACAGTACACTGAAGCTTTCTTT.

The V call is TRBV21-1, the J call TRBJ2-7. TRBV21-1 is noted as a pseudogene. This CDR3 spans 15 amino acids. The CDR3 DNA follows: TGTGCCAGCACCGGCGATAAATCTTGCTCCTACGAGCAGTACGTC. It yields the protein CASTGDKSCSYEQYV.

The chain recombines TRBV4-2 with TRBJ1-2; TRBD1 agrees at 8 bases. The germline V gene has CDR1 LGHNA and CDR2 YNFKEQ. CDR3 length: 16 amino acids. The V and J ends lost 1 base and 3 bases, in that order; junction bases with no gene match: 7. DNA of the CDR3: TGTGCCAGCAGCCAAGCCCGTGGACAGGGCGACTATGGCTACACCTTC. This encodes CASSQARGQGDYGYTF.

J is TRBJ2-1 and V is TRBV7-2; TRBD2 matches 8 bases. CDR1 and CDR2 from the germline V gene are SGHTA and FQGNSA. V gave up 6 bases and J gave up 4 bases; unmatched junction bases: 8. CDR3 size: 15 residues. CDR3 in DNA: TGTGCCAGCAGGAGGGAAGCGGGAGAGTACAATGAGCAGTTCTTC. This translates into CASRREAGEYNEQFF.

The rearrangement links TRBV11-1 to TRBJ2-3; either TRBD1 or TRBD2 may supply D (6 bases each). Looked up from germline, CDR1 is SGHAT and CDR2 is FQDESV (reference sequence). Trimming took off 5 bases at V and 0 bases at J, with 18 bases between the two ends. This CDR3 spans 17 amino acids. CDR3: CASSPGDSPTSTDTQYF. The CDR3 DNA reads as TGTGCCAGCAGCCCAGGGGACTCACCGACTAGCACAGATACGCAGTATTTT.

V usage is TRBV5-4 and J usage is TRBJ2-7, with no clear D. Germline V gene sequence: CDR1 SGHNT, CDR2 YYREEE (reference sequence). The CDR3 totals 12 residues. Between the trimmed V and J ends, which lost 1 base and 5 bases, there was a span of 7 bases. This chain's CDR3 is CASSLSGDEQYV. The CDR3 DNA reads as TGTGCCAGCAGCTTGTCGGGTGACGAGCAGTACGTC.

This chain connects TRBV23-1 to TRBJ1-2; 7 nucleotides line up with TRBD1. TRBV23-1 belongs to the ORF category, with a function that is uncertain. V gave up 4 bases and J gave up 2 bases; unmatched junction bases: 10. This CDR3 has 16 amino acids. The CDR3 is CASSRQTGTENYGYTF. The CDR3 DNA sequence: TGCGCCAGCAGTCGACAGACCGGGACAGAGAACTATGGCTACACCTTC.

The chain has TRBV18 and TRBJ1-1; possible D gene TRBD1, 5 bases. From germline, CDR1 is KGHSH and CDR2 LQKENI. Trimming removed 2 bases at V and 5 bases at J, with 12 bases between. This CDR3 is 14 amino acids long. The CDR3 here is CASSPLRGETEAFF. The CDR3 nucleotides read TGTGCCAGCTCACCATTACGGGGGGAGACTGAAGCTTTCTTT.

As for this clone: At one end the junction does not follow the germline gene, possibly because of a read error. CDR3 in DNA: TGTGCCAGCACTGAAGATTGGGCGGATACGCAGTATTTT. Protein product: CASTEDWADTQYF. The V call is TRBV2, the J call TRBJ2-3; D gene unclear. This CDR3 is built from 13 residues. Germline V gene sequence: CDR1 SNHLY, CDR2 FYNNEI.

The J gene is TRBJ2-3, the V gene TRBV11-2, with 8 positions matching TRBD2. Germline assignment: CDR1 SGHAT and CDR2 FQNNGV. This CDR3 is built from 15 residues. J was trimmed by 3 bases and V by 6 bases; bases with no gene match: 8. In DNA, the CDR3 is TGTGCCAGCAGTTGGAGCGGGAGTGGAACAGATACGCAGTATTTT. This translates into CASSWSGSGTDTQYF.

In this sample, this clone turned up once. The rearrangement links TRBV7-9 to TRBJ2-1; TRBD2 agrees at 14 bases. J was trimmed by 4 bases and V by 5 bases; bases with no gene match: 10. There are 18 residues in the CDR3. Germline loops: CDR1 SEHNR, CDR2 FQNEAQ (reference sequence). The CDR3 loop is CASSTTGLAGERYNEQFF. In DNA form, the CDR3 reads TGTGCCAGCAGCACAACGGGACTAGCGGGAGAACGATACAATGAGCAGTTCTTC.

The gene calls are TRBV21-1 and TRBJ2-3; whether TRBD2, the table's D call, matches the DNA was not checked. TRBV21-1 is classified as a pseudogene. The CDR3 is made up of 16 amino acids. The CDR3 nucleotides read TGTGCCAGCAGCAACGGAGCGGGAGGGCGGACAGATACGCAGTATTTT. Residues: CASSNGAGGRTDTQYF.